This entry lists 22 T cell receptor beta chains sequenced from one sample in a study of blood T cells in healthy people across ages. PCR was performed a second time for roughly 6 to 12 cycles using a sample-barcoded 5' primer and a J-beta primer mix. TCRdb redid the calling of the 5' RACE reads with MiXCR, one entry per CDR3 protein. The sample consists of almost 800,000 distinct CDR3 sequences, more than 45% of them appearing once. The source material was blood. The receptors stem from a man aged 25 to 40 in good health.

This sequence joins TRBV20-1 and TRBJ1-4, with D perhaps matching TRBD1 (6 bases). The CDR3 runs 13 residues. V was shortened by 6 bases and J by 7 bases, with 15 bases between the two germline ends. Per germline, CDR1 DFQATT and CDR2 SNEGSKA (reference sequence). CDR3 sequence: CSAQQGSFEKLFF. In nucleotides, the CDR3 is TGCAGTGCCCAACAGGGAAGCTTTGAAAAACTGTTTTTT.

The chain couples TRBV28 to TRBJ2-1, with 10 bases aligning to TRBD2. This CDR3 comprises 15 residues. The V and J ends lost 5 bases and 6 bases, in that order; junction bases with no gene match: 7. Looked up from germline, CDR1 is MDHEN and CDR2 is SYDVKM. As DNA, the CDR3 is TGTGCCAGCAGTCGAGCGGGAGGGCCAATCAATGAGCAGTTCTTC. Protein: CASSRAGGPINEQFF.

The CDR3 sequence: CASSAAGQPLNEQFF. The CDR3 coding sequence is TGTGCCAGCAGCGCCGCGGGACAGCCGCTCAATGAGCAGTTCTTC. The chain joins TRBV5-5 to TRBJ2-1; perhaps TRBD1 as D (7 bases). The CDR3 extends over 15 amino acids. Germline CDR1 and CDR2: SGHKS and YYEKEE (reference sequence). V lost 4 bases and J 6 bases, leaving 17 bases between the germline ends.

The chain couples TRBV25-1 to TRBJ2-1; D not certain. Germline V gives CDR1 MGHDK, CDR2 SYGVNS. The CDR3 sequence is 18 residues long. V was clipped by 4 bases and J by 0 bases, with 19 bases between them. The CDR3 loop is CASSVQPRTESSYNEQFF. CDR3 coding DNA: TGTGCCAGCAGTGTTCAACCGAGGACGGAAAGCTCCTACAATGAGCAGTTCTTC.

The chain carries TRBV18 and TRBJ2-4; the D is unclear. Near its end, the DNA agrees better with TRBJ2-5, so the J call may be wrong. CDR1 KGHSH and CDR2 LQKENI come from the germline V gene. The CDR3 sequence is 14 residues long. CDR3 nucleotide sequence: TGTGCCAGCTCACCATTACCAGCCCAAGAGACCCAGTACTTC. The encoded protein is CASSPLPAQETQYF.

V usage is TRBV6-5 and J usage is TRBJ2-7; D is possibly TRBD2 (5 bases). Trimming shortened V by 6 bases and J by 5 bases, and 14 bases separated the two germline ends. Germline V gene data show CDR1 as MNHEY and CDR2 as SVGAGI. The CDR3 has 13 residues. CDR3 in DNA: TGTGCCAGCAGCGAGACTACTTTAAACGAGCAGTACTTC. Protein: CASSETTLNEQYF.

This clonotype turned up a few times. A read error may produce the germline difference seen at one junction end. V is TRBV29-1 and J is TRBJ1-1; no definite D call. The CDR3 contains 11 residues. From germline, CDR1 is SQVTM and CDR2 ANQGSEA. CDR3 sequence: CSVVMATGAFF. The CDR3 nucleotides read TGCAGCGTTGTTATGGCGACTGGAGCTTTCTTT.

This clonotype was detected ten times or more. J is TRBJ2-1 and V is TRBV29-1; D unresolved. CDR1 SQVTM and CDR2 ANQGSEA come from the germline V gene. This CDR3 region has 14 residues. The V gene lost 4 bases and the J gene lost 0 bases, with 10 bases spanning the gap. The CDR3 spells CSVAYSSSYNEQFF. Here the CDR3 DNA reads TGCAGCGTTGCATACTCGAGCTCCTACAATGAGCAGTTCTTC.

This sequence joins TRBV5-1 and TRBJ2-7, with D unresolved. Trimming left V 2 bases short and J 0 bases short, with 9 bases between. This CDR3 comprises 14 residues. Germline lookup yields CDR1 SGHRS and CDR2 YFSETQ. The CDR3 spells CASSFFPDSYEQYF. CDR3 nucleotide sequence: TGCGCCAGCAGCTTCTTCCCCGACTCCTACGAGCAGTACTTC.

Comment on this clonotype: A much larger clone lies one base from this, so it may be a read error. Here the CDR3 reads CASSNRGRLNIQYF. The CDR3, as DNA: TGTGCCAGCAGTAACAGGGGGCGTCTGAACATTCAGTACTTC. The V call is TRBV7-2, the J call TRBJ2-4; 9 nucleotides align to TRBD1. The CDR3 extends over 14 amino acids. With 6 bases clipped from V and 7 bases from J, the junction kept 7 bases outside the gene matches. Germline CDR1 reads SGHTA; CDR2 reads FQGNSA.

The chain recombines TRBV7-2 with TRBJ1-4; TRBD1 might be the D (5 bases). V gave up 5 bases and J gave up 7 bases, with 20 bases separating them. The CDR3 extends over 16 amino acids. The germline gives CDR1 SGHTA, CDR2 FQGNSA. The CDR3 protein is CASSPSLRGQGEKLFF. The CDR3 DNA reads TGTGCCAGCAGCCCCTCCCTTAGGGGCCAGGGTGAAAAACTGTTTTTT.

This rearrangement joins TRBV4-2 to TRBJ1-1, with D perhaps matching TRBD1 (5 bases). This CDR3 is built from 16 residues. Germline V gene data show CDR1 as LGHNA and CDR2 as YNFKEQ. V dropped 1 base and J dropped 3 bases, with 15 bases sitting between them. CDR3 nucleotide sequence: TGTGCCAGCAGCCAAGTGAGAGGGGCGGGGCACACTGAAGCTTTCTTT. It yields the protein CASSQVRGAGHTEAFF.

V usage is TRBV5-1 and J usage is TRBJ2-7, with D tentatively TRBD1 (6 bases). CDR3 length: 15 amino acids. Germline loops: CDR1 SGHRS, CDR2 YFSETQ. Trimming removed 0 bases at V and 3 bases at J, with 13 bases between. The CDR3 sequence: CASSLASGGNYEQYF. For the CDR3, the DNA is TGCGCCAGCAGCTTGGCCAGTGGGGGCAACTACGAGCAGTACTTC.

This rearrangement joins TRBV6-2 or TRBV6-3 to TRBJ2-7; possible D gene TRBD1, 6 bases. Germline V gene sequence: CDR1 MNHEY, CDR2 SVGEGT. Trimming left V 8 bases short and J 5 bases short, with 16 bases between. The CDR3 spans 13 residues. The CDR3 DNA follows: TGTGCCAGCTTAAAATACAGGGACGACGAGCAGTACTTC. It is translated as CASLKYRDDEQYF.

This clonotype was counted once. The rearrangement joins TRBV20-1 to TRBJ2-5; TRBD1 or TRBD2 may be the D gene (6 bases each). Gene TRBJ2-1 matches the end of the DNA better, so the J call may be wrong. The CDR3 length is 14 residues. Germline CDR1 reads DFQATT; CDR2 reads SNEGSKA (reference sequence). For the CDR3, the DNA is TGCAGTGCACACGACGGAGGGGGTGGGGAGACCCAGTTCTTC. This translates into CSAHDGGGGETQFF.

The rearrangement uses TRBV27 and TRBJ1-6; D gene ambiguous. Trimming left V 7 bases short and J 7 bases short, with 11 bases between. The CDR3 length is 13 residues. Germline V CDR1 and CDR2: MNHEY, SMNVEV (reference sequence). The CDR3 loop is CASNPTGNSPLHF. The CDR3 DNA sequence: TGTGCCAGCAATCCCACGGGCAATTCACCCCTCCACTTT.

For this clonotype: One end of the junction fails to match germline, which may point to a read error. V usage is TRBV12-3 or TRBV12-4 and J usage is TRBJ2-3; tentative D call: TRBD2 (7 bases). The CDR3 contains 14 residues. DNA of the CDR3: TGTGCCAGCTGCCGTAGGGGGGGCACAGATATGCAGTATTTT. Encoded protein: CASCRRGGTDMQYF.

The chain has TRBV25-1 and TRBJ2-3; tentatively, D is TRBD1 (5 bases). V lost 4 bases to trimming and J lost 6 bases, with 11 bases between them. CDR3 length equals 13 residues. CDR1 is MGHDK, CDR2 SYGVNS, per germline. CDR3 loop: CASSGTHLDTQYF. CDR3 coding DNA: TGTGCCAGCAGTGGGACACACCTTGATACGCAGTATTTT.

The rearrangement uses TRBV7-2 and TRBJ1-5; maybe TRBD1 (5 bases). Trimming took off 4 bases at V and 5 bases at J, with 9 bases between the two ends. Germline V CDR1 and CDR2: SGHTA, FQGNSA. The CDR3 is made up of 13 amino acids. CDR3 nucleotides: TGTGCCAGCAGCTCCTCAGGGTATCAGCCCCAGCATTTT. Translating it yields CASSSSGYQPQHF.

The V and J genes are TRBV18 and TRBJ2-7, with no clear D. The CDR3 contains 13 residues. The germline V and J ends were trimmed by 3 bases and 3 bases, with 9 bases remaining between them. Per germline, CDR1 KGHSH and CDR2 LQKENI. This CDR3 reads CASSPPGIYEQYF. The CDR3 nucleotides read TGTGCCAGCTCACCTCCCGGAATCTACGAGCAGTACTTC.

This clonotype was observed a single time. This chain joins TRBV10-3 and TRBJ1-6, with D perhaps matching TRBD1 (5 bases). V was shortened by 0 bases and J by 16 bases, with 10 bases between the two germline ends. This CDR3 spans 12 amino acids. Germline V gene sequence: CDR1 ENHRY, CDR2 SYGVKD. CDR3: CAISESVRVLHF. Written as DNA, the CDR3 is TGTGCCATCAGTGAGTCGGTCAGGGTACTCCACTTT.

This chain uses TRBV28 with TRBJ2-4; maybe TRBD1 (7 bases). Trimming removed 5 bases at V and 13 bases at J, with 21 bases between. The CDR3 totals 14 residues. Germline V gene sequence: CDR1 MDHEN, CDR2 SYDVKM. The chain's CDR3 is CASSPRGEREEQYF. CDR3 in DNA: TGTGCCAGCAGTCCCAGGGGGGAGAGGGAGGAGCAGTACTTC.